A selection of T cell receptor beta chains follows, all from one sample in a study of blood T cell repertoires in COVID-19. Method: immunoSEQ multiplex PCR; TCRdb's copy keeps in-frame clones and lacks some. The sample has around 72,000 clones, approximately 88% seen once. The sequenced sample was peripheral blood. The receptors were gathered from a man aged 45-65 years with acute or convalescent COVID-19. The CDR3 runs from the conserved cysteine through the conserved F or W. D genes are given only for firm matches. For some rows the clone size is stated as once, few or many, or as a class when expanded; others skip it.

-	-	TRBJ2-2	TRBV29-1	TGCAGCGTGCGCCAGGATTCTGCCGGGGAGCTGTTTTTT	CSVRQDSAGELFF
-	-	TRBJ1-6	TRBV6-1	TGTGCCAGCAGTGAAGTCCCTGAGCGTTCACCCCTCCACTTT	CASSEVPERSPLHF
-	TRBD1	TRBJ2-5	TRBV2	TGTGCCAGCAGTGGACAGGGGGTGGTTTTCGAGACCCAGTACTTC	CASSGQGVVFETQYF
-	-	TRBJ1-1	TRBV27	TGTGCCAGCAGACGCCGACAGACTAACACTGAAGCTTTCTTT	CASRRRQTNTEAFF
-	TRBD1	TRBJ2-6	TRBV7-9	TGTGCCAGCAGTCCTGACAGGGGGAGGGCCAACGTCCTGACTTTC	CASSPDRGRANVLTF
-	-	TRBJ2-1	TRBV18	TGTGCCAGCTCGCCCCCGGACATTACGATCGATGAGCAGTTCTTC	CASSPPDITIDEQFF
-	TRBD1	TRBJ1-1	TRBV12-3/TRBV12-4	TGTGCCAGCAGTAGACAGGGCGGAACTGAAGCTTTCTTT	CASSRQGGTEAFF
-	-	TRBJ2-7	TRBV11-1	TGTGCCAGCAGCTTAGGGCGGACAGACTACGAGCAGTACTTC	CASSLGRTDYEQYF
once	TRBD1	TRBJ2-2	TRBV7-6	TGTGCCAGCAGCTTTTCCCCGGGACAGGGAGGCACCGGGGAGCTGTTTTTT	CASSFSPGQGGTGELFF
few	TRBD1	TRBJ1-6	TRBV10-3	TGTGCCACGACCACGACAGGGGATTCACCCCTCCACTTT	CATTTTGDSPLHF
-	-	TRBJ1-5	TRBV12-3/TRBV12-4	TGTGCCGTAGGGGCTGGCAATCAGCCCCAGCATTTT	CAVGAGNQPQHF
-	-	TRBJ2-3	TRBV6-5	TGTGCCAGCAGTTACTCGATTGGAGTAGATACGCAGTATTTT	CASSYSIGVDTQYF
-	-	TRBJ1-5	TRBV12-5	TGTGCTAGTGGTTTGGTACCACAGGGATATCAGCCCCAGCATTTT	CASGLVPQGYQPQHF
-	TRBD1	TRBJ2-5	TRBV6-5	TGTGCCAGCAGGCGTGGACAGGGTGGACGGGAGACCCAGTACTTC	CASRRGQGGRETQYF
once	-	TRBJ1-1	TRBV10-3	TGTGCCATCGCTCCGGACAGTATGAACACTGAAGCTTTCTTT	CAIAPDSMNTEAFF
-	-	TRBJ2-5	TRBV5-4	TGTGCCAGCAGCTTGCTGGGTAGCGCTCGCCAAGAGACCCAGTACTTC	CASSLLGSARQETQYF
-	TRBD1	TRBJ2-7	TRBV5-6	TGTGCCAGCAGCTTTATGACAGGGGGACGCTCCTACGAGCAGTACTTC	CASSFMTGGRSYEQYF
-	-	TRBJ1-2	TRBV29-1	TGCAGCGTTGCGAGGACAGACTATGGCTACACCTTC	CSVARTDYGYTF
-	TRBD1	TRBJ2-5	TRBV6-6	TGTGCCAGCAGTTACAGGCAGGGGGCTTGGGAGACCCAGTACTTC	CASSYRQGAWETQYF
once	-	TRBJ2-3	TRBV3-1/TRBV3-2	TGTGCCAGCAGCCAAGAGTGGCATACGCAGTATTTT	CASSQEWHTQYF
-	TRBD2	TRBJ2-3	TRBV6-5	TGTGCCAGCAGCAGAACTAGCGGGGGGTGGGATACGCAGTATTTT	CASSRTSGGWDTQYF
-	-	TRBJ1-6	TRBV6-5	TGTGCCAGCAGTTCCCCTACCTCACCCCTCCACTTT	CASSSPTSPLHF
-	-	TRBJ1-3	TRBV6-5	TGTGCCAGCAGGGGCCGGGGGGGCGAGGGAAACACCATATATTTT	CASRGRGGEGNTIYF
-	-	TRBJ1-6	TRBV12-3/TRBV12-4	TGTGCCAGCAGCACAACAGGGTCCTCACCCCTCCACTTT	CASSTTGSSPLHF
-	TRBD1	TRBJ1-2	TRBV29-1	TGCAGCGTCGCGAAAATAGACAGGGCAGGCGGCTACACCTTC	CSVAKIDRAGGYTF
-	-	TRBJ2-5	TRBV4-2	TGTGCCAGCAGCCCCTCTTCGGAGACCCAGTACTTC	CASSPSSETQYF
-	TRBD1	TRBJ2-7	TRBV6-5	TGTGCCAGCAGGTGGACCGGGACAGGTAACTACGAGCAGTACTTC	CASRWTGTGNYEQYF
hyperexpanded	TRBD1	TRBJ2-3	TRBV2	TGTGCCAGCAGGGCGCCGGGACAGGAGGGGACAGATACGCAGTATTTT	CASRAPGQEGTDTQYF
-	TRBD1	TRBJ2-7	TRBV18	TGTGCCAGCTCACCACCCGACAGGGTGGTTTACGAGCAGTACTTC	CASSPPDRVVYEQYF
-	TRBD2	TRBJ2-2	TRBV19	TGTGCCAGTATCCTGGGCGGGGGGCGAGGTCCCGGGGAGCTGTTTTTT	CASILGGGRGPGELFF
-	TRBD2	TRBJ2-4	TRBV10-3	TGTGCCATCAGTGAGTCGGCTAGCGGGGGTGTGGCCAAAAACATTCAGTACTTC	CAISESASGGVAKNIQYF
few	TRBD1	TRBJ1-5	TRBV7-8	TGTGCCAGCAGCTGGGGAGGGACAGGGAACTCTCAGCCCCAGCATTTT	CASSWGGTGNSQPQHF
-	TRBD1	TRBJ2-5	TRBV30	TGTGCCTGGAGTCCGACAGGGATGGCAGAGACCCAGTACTTC	CAWSPTGMAETQYF
once	-	TRBJ1-1	TRBV28	TGTGCCAGCAGTGCACAGAACAAGAACACTGAAGCTTTCTTT	CASSAQNKNTEAFF
-	-	TRBJ1-6	TRBV2	TGTGCCAGCAGTGAAGCGGAGGTGGGGGGGCTAGTTAATTCACCCCTCCACTTT	CASSEAEVGGLVNSPLHF
-	TRBD2	TRBJ2-2	TRBV9	TGTGCCAGCAGCGTTCGACTAGCGGAGATACCGGGGGAGCTGTTTTTT	CASSVRLAEIPGELFF
-	-	TRBJ2-7	TRBV15	TGTGCCACCAGCAGAGATCAAGGTGGGGCCGGGTACGAGCAGTACTTC	CATSRDQGGAGYEQYF
-	-	TRBJ1-2	TRBV18	TGTGCCAGCTCCCCCCAGGGTATAAGTGGCTACACCTTC	CASSPQGISGYTF
once	-	TRBJ2-1	TRBV12-5	TGTGCTAGTGGCCAACCTATGAGCAATGAGCAGTTCTTC	CASGQPMSNEQFF
few	-	TRBJ1-3	TRBV10-1	TGCGCCAGCAGTGACGGCTCTGGAAACACCATATATTTT	CASSDGSGNTIYF
-	-	TRBJ1-2	TRBV13	TGTGCCAGCAGCTTAAGAGGGCAGGCCTATGGCTACACCTTC	CASSLRGQAYGYTF
-	-	TRBJ1-1	TRBV7-9	TGTGCCAGCAGCTTAGGGGCGGGGGCTGAAGCTTTCTTT	CASSLGAGAEAFF